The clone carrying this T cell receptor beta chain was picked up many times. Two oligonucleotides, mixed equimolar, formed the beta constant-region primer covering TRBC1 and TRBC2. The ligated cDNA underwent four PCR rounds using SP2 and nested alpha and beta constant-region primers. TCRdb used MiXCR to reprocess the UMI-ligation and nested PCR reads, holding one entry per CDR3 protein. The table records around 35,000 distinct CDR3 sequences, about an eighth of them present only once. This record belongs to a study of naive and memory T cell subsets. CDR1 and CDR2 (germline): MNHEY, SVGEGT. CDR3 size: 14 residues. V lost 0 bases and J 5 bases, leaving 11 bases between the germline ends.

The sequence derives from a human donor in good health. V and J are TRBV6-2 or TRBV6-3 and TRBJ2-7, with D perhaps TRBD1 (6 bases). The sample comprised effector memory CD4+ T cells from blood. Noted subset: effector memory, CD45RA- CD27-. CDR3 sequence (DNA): TGTGCCAGCAGTTACTCGGGGGCGCGGAACGAGCAGTACTTC. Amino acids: CASSYSGARNEQYF.